These T cell receptor beta chains were read from a single sample in a study of shared clonotypes between healthy human individuals. Clones were sequenced by immunoSEQ multiplex PCR, and TCRdb holds only the in-frame ones, with some missing. There are more than 2 million clones in the sample; approximately 94% occur only once, and around 0.13% lies in the top ten. The sequencing sample was made of naive CD4+ T cells sorted from blood. All receptors come from a man aged 18 to 29 in good health. Both conserved end residues are part of each CDR3. D genes are given only for firm matches. Size is stated for part of the rows, as once, few or many counts, or as a class when the clone is expanded.

d_gene: TRBD1
len: 15
v_gene: TRBV5-6
abundance: -
j_gene: TRBJ1-1
CDR3aa: CASSSQGQMNTEAFF
CDR3nt: TGTGCCAGCAGCTCTCAGGGACAGATGAACACTGAAGCTTTCTTT

d_gene: -
len: 16
v_gene: TRBV6-1
abundance: -
j_gene: TRBJ1-4
CDR3aa: CASSEALGARSEKLFF
CDR3nt: TGTGCCAGCAGTGAAGCGCTTGGGGCAAGAAGTGAAAAACTGTTTTTT

d_gene: TRBD2
len: 16
v_gene: TRBV9
abundance: -
j_gene: TRBJ2-1
CDR3aa: CASSVEGGGARNEQFF
CDR3nt: TGTGCCAGCAGCGTAGAGGGCGGGGGGGCCCGTAATGAGCAGTTCTTC

d_gene: -
len: 15
v_gene: TRBV19
abundance: -
j_gene: TRBJ1-3
CDR3aa: CASSIDGGAGNTIYF
CDR3nt: TGTGCCAGTAGTATAGATGGAGGCGCTGGAAACACCATATATTTT

d_gene: -
len: 12
v_gene: TRBV5-4
abundance: -
j_gene: TRBJ2-7
CDR3aa: CASSRDTYEQYF
CDR3nt: TGTGCCAGCAGTCGTGACACCTACGAGCAGTACTTC

d_gene: -
len: 15
v_gene: TRBV18
abundance: -
j_gene: TRBJ2-2
CDR3aa: CASSPVIRNTGELFF
CDR3nt: TGTGCCAGCTCACCAGTGATTAGGAACACCGGGGAGCTGTTTTTT

d_gene: -
len: 13
v_gene: TRBV10-3
abundance: -
j_gene: TRBJ2-5
CDR3aa: CAISEEGQETQYF
CDR3nt: TGTGCCATCAGTGAGGAGGGCCAAGAGACCCAGTACTTC

d_gene: -
len: 12
v_gene: TRBV30
abundance: -
j_gene: TRBJ1-6
CDR3aa: CAWRALNSPLHF
CDR3nt: TGTGCCTGGAGAGCTCTTAATTCACCCCTCCACTTT

d_gene: -
len: 16
v_gene: TRBV7-2
abundance: -
j_gene: TRBJ2-1
CDR3aa: CASSLGGASSYNEQFF
CDR3nt: TGTGCCAGCAGCTTAGGTGGGGCAAGCTCCTACAATGAGCAGTTCTTC

d_gene: -
len: 17
v_gene: TRBV28
abundance: -
j_gene: TRBJ2-1
CDR3aa: CASTLYTGLRSYNEQFF
CDR3nt: TGTGCCAGCACCCTTTATACGGGGCTACGCTCCTACAATGAGCAGTTCTTC

d_gene: -
len: 14
v_gene: TRBV7-9
abundance: -
j_gene: TRBJ2-5
CDR3aa: CASSFRGAQETQYF
CDR3nt: TGTGCCAGCAGCTTCAGAGGGGCCCAAGAGACCCAGTACTTC

d_gene: -
len: 16
v_gene: TRBV19
abundance: -
j_gene: TRBJ1-5
CDR3aa: CASSPRTPQGNQPQHF
CDR3nt: TGTGCCAGTAGTCCCCGGACTCCCCAAGGCAATCAGCCCCAGCATTTT

d_gene: -
len: 11
v_gene: TRBV30
abundance: -
j_gene: TRBJ2-7
CDR3aa: CAWSKGVEQYF
CDR3nt: TGTGCCTGGAGTAAAGGGGTCGAGCAGTACTTC

d_gene: -
len: 13
v_gene: TRBV30
abundance: -
j_gene: TRBJ2-5
CDR3aa: CAWSTPPGETQYF
CDR3nt: TGTGCCTGGAGCACCCCCCCCGGCGAGACCCAGTACTTC

d_gene: TRBD2
len: 15
v_gene: TRBV30
abundance: -
j_gene: TRBJ2-1
CDR3aa: CAWSVTGGAYNEQFF
CDR3nt: TGTGCCTGGAGTGTGACCGGGGGGGCCTACAATGAGCAGTTCTTC

d_gene: -
len: 14
v_gene: TRBV19
abundance: -
j_gene: TRBJ1-3
CDR3aa: CASSINPAGNTIYF
CDR3nt: TGTGCCAGTAGTATCAATCCGGCTGGAAACACCATATATTTT

d_gene: -
len: 14
v_gene: TRBV7-2
abundance: once
j_gene: TRBJ1-3
CDR3aa: CASSLTVSGNTIYF
CDR3nt: TGTGCCAGCAGCTTAACGGTCTCTGGAAACACCATATATTTT

d_gene: -
len: 14
v_gene: TRBV21-1
abundance: -
j_gene: TRBJ2-4
CDR3aa: CASSKGKFKNIQYF
CDR3nt: TGTGCCAGCAGCAAAGGGAAGTTCAAAAACATTCAGTACTTC

d_gene: -
len: 16
v_gene: TRBV18
abundance: -
j_gene: TRBJ2-6
CDR3aa: CASSPSRDFGANVLTF
CDR3nt: TGTGCCAGCTCACCATCTAGGGACTTTGGGGCCAACGTCCTGACTTTC

d_gene: -
len: 11
v_gene: TRBV14
abundance: -
j_gene: TRBJ2-1
CDR3aa: CASSHAREQFF
CDR3nt: TGTGCCAGCAGCCACGCTCGGGAGCAGTTCTTC

d_gene: TRBD1
len: 14
v_gene: TRBV18
abundance: once
j_gene: TRBJ1-1
CDR3aa: CASSPGQQNTEAFF
CDR3nt: TGTGCCAGCTCTCCGGGACAGCAGAACACTGAAGCTTTCTTT

d_gene: TRBD2
len: 16
v_gene: TRBV7-7
abundance: once
j_gene: TRBJ2-1
CDR3aa: CASSPRTSGSYNEQFF
CDR3nt: TGTGCTAGCAGCCCACGGACTAGCGGGTCCTACAATGAGCAGTTCTTC

d_gene: -
len: 12
v_gene: TRBV27
abundance: -
j_gene: TRBJ2-7
CDR3aa: CASSSGLREQYF
CDR3nt: TGTGCCAGCAGTAGTGGGTTGCGCGAGCAGTACTTC

d_gene: TRBD1
len: 16
v_gene: TRBV9
abundance: -
j_gene: TRBJ2-5
CDR3aa: CASSVGDGRGRETQYF
CDR3nt: TGTGCCAGCAGCGTAGGCGACGGCAGGGGGCGAGAGACCCAGTACTTC

d_gene: -
len: 14
v_gene: TRBV6-5
abundance: -
j_gene: TRBJ2-3
CDR3aa: CASSYLVGADTQYF
CDR3nt: TGTGCCAGCAGTTACTTAGTCGGGGCAGATACGCAGTATTTT

d_gene: -
len: 16
v_gene: TRBV28
abundance: -
j_gene: TRBJ2-2
CDR3aa: CASNPGGMARHGELFF
CDR3nt: TGTGCCAGCAATCCGGGGGGCATGGCTCGACACGGGGAGCTGTTTTTT

d_gene: -
len: 11
v_gene: TRBV7-2
abundance: once
j_gene: TRBJ1-3
CDR3aa: CASTKGNTIYF
CDR3nt: TGTGCCAGCACAAAGGGAAACACCATATATTTT

d_gene: TRBD1
len: 15
v_gene: TRBV18
abundance: -
j_gene: TRBJ2-1
CDR3aa: CASSANPGTGNEQFF
CDR3nt: TGTGCCAGCTCAGCAAATCCCGGGACAGGGAATGAGCAGTTCTTC

d_gene: -
len: 14
v_gene: TRBV30
abundance: -
j_gene: TRBJ1-6
CDR3aa: CAWGPGHPNSPLHF
CDR3nt: TGTGCCTGGGGCCCGGGACACCCTAATTCACCCCTCCACTTT

d_gene: TRBD1
len: 15
v_gene: TRBV25-1
abundance: -
j_gene: TRBJ2-7
CDR3aa: CASSGRTGVDYEQYF
CDR3nt: TGTGCCAGCAGTGGACGGACAGGGGTGGACTACGAGCAGTACTTC

d_gene: -
len: 15
v_gene: TRBV30
abundance: -
j_gene: TRBJ2-3
CDR3aa: CAWSVGGGLADTQYF
CDR3nt: TGTGCCTGGAGTGTTGGAGGGGGCCTCGCAGATACGCAGTATTTT

d_gene: -
len: 13
v_gene: TRBV2
abundance: -
j_gene: TRBJ1-4
CDR3aa: CASTRGQGEKLFF
CDR3nt: TGTGCCAGCACCCGGGGGCAGGGTGAAAAACTGTTTTTT

d_gene: -
len: 14
v_gene: TRBV7-2
abundance: -
j_gene: TRBJ1-1
CDR3aa: CASSFNRDNTEAFF
CDR3nt: TGTGCCAGCAGCTTTAACAGGGATAACACTGAAGCTTTCTTT

d_gene: -
len: 14
v_gene: TRBV6-1
abundance: -
j_gene: TRBJ2-3
CDR3aa: CASSVPPTTDTQYF
CDR3nt: TGTGCCAGCAGCGTGCCCCCCACCACAGATACGCAGTATTTT

d_gene: -
len: 15
v_gene: TRBV6-5
abundance: -
j_gene: TRBJ2-5
CDR3aa: CASSYRWRDQETQYF
CDR3nt: TGTGCCAGCAGTTACCGCTGGCGGGATCAAGAGACCCAGTACTTC

d_gene: -
len: 13
v_gene: TRBV14
abundance: -
j_gene: TRBJ1-2
CDR3aa: CASSQDQGYGYTF
CDR3nt: TGTGCCAGCAGCCAAGATCAGGGGTATGGCTACACCTTC

d_gene: -
len: 14
v_gene: TRBV9
abundance: once
j_gene: TRBJ2-7
CDR3aa: CASSVGQSYYEQYF
CDR3nt: TGTGCCAGCAGCGTAGGGCAAAGTTACTACGAGCAGTACTTC